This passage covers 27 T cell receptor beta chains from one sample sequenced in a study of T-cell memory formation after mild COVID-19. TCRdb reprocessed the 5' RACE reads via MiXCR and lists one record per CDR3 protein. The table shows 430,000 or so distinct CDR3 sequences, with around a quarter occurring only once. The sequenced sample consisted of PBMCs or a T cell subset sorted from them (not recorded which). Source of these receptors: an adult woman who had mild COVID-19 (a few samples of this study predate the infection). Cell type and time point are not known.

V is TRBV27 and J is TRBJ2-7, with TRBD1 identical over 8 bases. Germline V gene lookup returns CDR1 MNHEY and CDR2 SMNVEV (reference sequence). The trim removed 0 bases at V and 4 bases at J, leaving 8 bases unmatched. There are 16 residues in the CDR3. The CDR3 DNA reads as TGTGCCAGCAGTTTATCGCAAATGGACAGGGCGTACGAGCAGTACTTC. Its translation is CASSLSQMDRAYEQYF.

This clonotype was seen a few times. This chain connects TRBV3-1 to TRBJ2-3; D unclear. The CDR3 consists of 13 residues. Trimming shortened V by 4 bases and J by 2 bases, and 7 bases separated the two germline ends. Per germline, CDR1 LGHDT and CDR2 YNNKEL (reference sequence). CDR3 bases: TGTGCCAGCAGCCTGGACCACACAGATACGCAGTATTTT. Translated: CASSLDHTDTQYF.

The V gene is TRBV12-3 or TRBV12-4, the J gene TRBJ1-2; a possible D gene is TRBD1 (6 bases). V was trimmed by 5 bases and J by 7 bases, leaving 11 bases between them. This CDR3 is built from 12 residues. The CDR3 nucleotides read TGTGCCAGCAGTCCACAGGGAGCTGGCTACACCTTC. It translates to CASSPQGAGYTF.

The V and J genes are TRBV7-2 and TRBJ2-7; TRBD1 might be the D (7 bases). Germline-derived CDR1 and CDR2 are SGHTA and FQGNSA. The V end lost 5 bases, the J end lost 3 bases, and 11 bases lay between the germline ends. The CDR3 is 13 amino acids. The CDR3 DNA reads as TGTGCCAGCAGCGCGGGGACAGACTACGAGCAGTACTTC. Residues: CASSAGTDYEQYF.

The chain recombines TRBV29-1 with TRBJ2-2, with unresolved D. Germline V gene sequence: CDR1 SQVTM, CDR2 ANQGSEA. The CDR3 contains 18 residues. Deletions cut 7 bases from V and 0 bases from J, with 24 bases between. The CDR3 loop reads CSAVPETALLSNTGELFF. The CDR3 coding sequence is TGCAGCGCTGTGCCCGAGACGGCCCTATTATCGAACACCGGGGAGCTGTTTTTT.

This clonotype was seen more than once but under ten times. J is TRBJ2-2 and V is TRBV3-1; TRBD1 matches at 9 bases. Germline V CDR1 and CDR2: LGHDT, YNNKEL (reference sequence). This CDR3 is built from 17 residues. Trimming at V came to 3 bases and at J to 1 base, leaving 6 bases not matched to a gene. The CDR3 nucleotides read TGTGCCAGCAGCCATCTCGCGGGACAGGGGAACACCGGGGAGCTGTTTTTT. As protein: CASSHLAGQGNTGELFF.

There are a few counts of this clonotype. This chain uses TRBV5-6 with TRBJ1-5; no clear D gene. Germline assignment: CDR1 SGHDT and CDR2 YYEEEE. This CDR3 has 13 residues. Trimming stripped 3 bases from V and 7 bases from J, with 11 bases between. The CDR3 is CASSSKALQPQHF. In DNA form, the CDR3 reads TGTGCCAGCAGCTCGAAGGCGCTCCAGCCCCAGCATTTT.

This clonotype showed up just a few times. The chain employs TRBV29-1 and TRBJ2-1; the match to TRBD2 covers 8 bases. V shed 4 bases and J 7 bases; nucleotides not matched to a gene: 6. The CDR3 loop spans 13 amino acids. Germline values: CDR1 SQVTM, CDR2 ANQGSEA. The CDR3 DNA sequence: TGCAGCGTTGCCCGGGGGGGCCCAAATGAGCAGTTCTTC. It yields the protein CSVARGGPNEQFF.

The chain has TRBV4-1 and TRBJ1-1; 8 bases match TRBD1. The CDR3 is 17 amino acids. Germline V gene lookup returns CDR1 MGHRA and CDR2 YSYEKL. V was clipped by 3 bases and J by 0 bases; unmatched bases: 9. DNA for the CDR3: TGCGCCAGCAGCCAGCCAGGGACAGGACCCATGAACACTGAAGCTTTCTTT. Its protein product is CASSQPGTGPMNTEAFF.

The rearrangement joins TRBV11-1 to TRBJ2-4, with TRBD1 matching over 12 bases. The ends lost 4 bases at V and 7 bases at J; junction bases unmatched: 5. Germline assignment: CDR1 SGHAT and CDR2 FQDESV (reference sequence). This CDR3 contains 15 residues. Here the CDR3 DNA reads TGTGCCAGCAGCTCCTCCGGGACAGGGGGCAACATTCAGTACTTC. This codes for CASSSSGTGGNIQYF.

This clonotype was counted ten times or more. The CDR3 DNA reads TGTGCCAGCAGCTTTTCCACCTCGGACACCGGGGAGCTGTTTTTT. Its protein product is CASSFSTSDTGELFF. The chain combines TRBV5-6 with TRBJ2-2; D is unresolved. Germline values: CDR1 SGHDT, CDR2 YYEEEE. Trimming stripped 2 bases from V and 3 bases from J, with 11 bases between. The CDR3 is 15 residues long.

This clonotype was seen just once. The CDR3 reads CAIRGTAGGDEQYF. CDR3 bases: TGTGCCATCAGGGGGACAGCGGGAGGGGACGAGCAGTACTTC. The chain combines TRBV10-3 with TRBJ2-7, with 10 bases aligning to TRBD2. This CDR3 has 14 amino acids. The germline CDR1 and CDR2 sequences are ENHRY and SYGVKD. J lost 5 bases, V lost 6 bases, and 7 bases had no gene match.

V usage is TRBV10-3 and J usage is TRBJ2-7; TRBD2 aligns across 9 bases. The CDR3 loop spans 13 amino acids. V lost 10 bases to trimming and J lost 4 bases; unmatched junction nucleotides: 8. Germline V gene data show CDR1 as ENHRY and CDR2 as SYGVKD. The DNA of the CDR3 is TGTGCCACTTCTAGCGGGACCCTGTACGAGCAGTACTTC. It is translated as CATSSGTLYEQYF.

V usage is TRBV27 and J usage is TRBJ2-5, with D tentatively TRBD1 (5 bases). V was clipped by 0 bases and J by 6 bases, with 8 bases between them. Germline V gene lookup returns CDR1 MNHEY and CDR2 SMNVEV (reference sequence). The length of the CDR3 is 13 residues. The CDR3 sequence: CASSLSPDKTQYF. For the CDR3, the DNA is TGTGCCAGCAGTTTATCGCCGGACAAGACCCAGTACTTC.

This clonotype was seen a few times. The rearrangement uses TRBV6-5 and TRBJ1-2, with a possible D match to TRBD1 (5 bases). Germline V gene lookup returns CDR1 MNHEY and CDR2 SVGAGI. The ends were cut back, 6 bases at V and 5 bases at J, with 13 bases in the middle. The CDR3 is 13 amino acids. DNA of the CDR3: TGTGCCAGCAGAAGGGCAGGGTTATATGGCTACACCTTC. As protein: CASRRAGLYGYTF.

The chain's CDR3 is CASSPAASIGSYNEQFF. The CDR3 DNA follows: TGTGCCAGCAGCCCCGCCGCTAGCATTGGCTCCTACAATGAGCAGTTCTTC. This chain links TRBV7-9 with TRBJ2-1; weak D call: TRBD2 (5 bases). Germline CDR1 and CDR2: SEHNR and FQNEAQ (reference sequence). CDR3 length: 17 residues. The V end was cut by 5 bases, the J end by 0 bases, with 17 bases between.

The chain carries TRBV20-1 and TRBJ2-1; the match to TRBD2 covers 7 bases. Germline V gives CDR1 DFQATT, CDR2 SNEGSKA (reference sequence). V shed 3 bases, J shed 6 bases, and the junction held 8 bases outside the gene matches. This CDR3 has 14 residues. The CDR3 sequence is CSASRGLTRNEQFF. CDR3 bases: TGCAGTGCTAGTCGGGGACTAACCCGCAATGAGCAGTTCTTC.

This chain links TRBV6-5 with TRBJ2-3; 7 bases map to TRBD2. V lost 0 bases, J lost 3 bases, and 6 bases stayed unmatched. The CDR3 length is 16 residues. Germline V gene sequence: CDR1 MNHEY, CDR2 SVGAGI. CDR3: CASSYSGGGFTDTQYF. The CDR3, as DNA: TGTGCCAGCAGTTACTCGGGGGGAGGGTTTACAGATACGCAGTATTTT.

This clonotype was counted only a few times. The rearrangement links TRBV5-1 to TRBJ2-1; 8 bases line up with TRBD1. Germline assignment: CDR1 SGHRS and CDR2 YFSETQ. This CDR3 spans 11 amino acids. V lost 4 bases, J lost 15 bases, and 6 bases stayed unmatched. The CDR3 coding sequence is TGCGCCAGCAGCCCCGACAGGGGACGGTTCTTC. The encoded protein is CASSPDRGRFF.

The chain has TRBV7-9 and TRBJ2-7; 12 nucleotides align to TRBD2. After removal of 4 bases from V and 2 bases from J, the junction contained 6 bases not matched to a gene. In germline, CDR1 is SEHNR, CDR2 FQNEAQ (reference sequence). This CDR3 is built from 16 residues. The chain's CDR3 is CASSSRTSGEPYEQYF. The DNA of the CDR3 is TGTGCCAGCAGCTCCCGGACTAGCGGGGAGCCCTACGAGCAGTACTTC.

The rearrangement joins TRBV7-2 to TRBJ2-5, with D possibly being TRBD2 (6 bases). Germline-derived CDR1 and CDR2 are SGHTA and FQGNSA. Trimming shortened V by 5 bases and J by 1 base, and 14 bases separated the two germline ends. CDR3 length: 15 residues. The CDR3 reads CASSRRAGLQETQYF. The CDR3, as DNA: TGTGCCAGCAGCCGTAGGGCGGGACTCCAAGAGACCCAGTACTTC.

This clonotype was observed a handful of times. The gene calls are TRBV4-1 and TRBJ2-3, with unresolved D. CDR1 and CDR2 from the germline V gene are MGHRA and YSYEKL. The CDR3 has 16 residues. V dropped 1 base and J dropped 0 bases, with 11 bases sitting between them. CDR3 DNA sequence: TGCGCCAGCAGCCAAGTCACAATCTCTAGCACAGATACGCAGTATTTT. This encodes CASSQVTISSTDTQYF.

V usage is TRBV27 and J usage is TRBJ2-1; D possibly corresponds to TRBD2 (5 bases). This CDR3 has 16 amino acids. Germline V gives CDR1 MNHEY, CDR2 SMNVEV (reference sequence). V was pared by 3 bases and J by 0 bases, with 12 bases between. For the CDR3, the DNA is TGTGCCAGCAGTTTTGAAGCGGACTCCTCCTACAATGAGCAGTTCTTC. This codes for CASSFEADSSYNEQFF.

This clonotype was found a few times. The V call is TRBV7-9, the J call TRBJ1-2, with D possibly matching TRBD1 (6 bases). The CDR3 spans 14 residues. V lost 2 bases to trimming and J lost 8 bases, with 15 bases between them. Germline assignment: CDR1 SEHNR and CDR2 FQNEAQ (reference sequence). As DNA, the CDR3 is TGTGCCAGCAGCTTATTACAGGGCGCGGAAGGCTACACCTTC. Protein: CASSLLQGAEGYTF.

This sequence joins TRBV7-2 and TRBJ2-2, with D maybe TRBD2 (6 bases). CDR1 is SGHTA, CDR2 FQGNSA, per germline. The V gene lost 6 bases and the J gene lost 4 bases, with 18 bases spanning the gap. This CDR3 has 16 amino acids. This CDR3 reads CASRTEALAGTGELFF. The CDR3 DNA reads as TGTGCCAGCAGGACAGAGGCACTAGCAGGCACCGGGGAGCTGTTTTTT.

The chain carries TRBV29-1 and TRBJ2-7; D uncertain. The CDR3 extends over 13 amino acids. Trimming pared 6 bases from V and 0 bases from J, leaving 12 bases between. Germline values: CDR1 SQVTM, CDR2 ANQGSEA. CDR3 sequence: CSVQDGLSYEQYF. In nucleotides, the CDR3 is TGCAGCGTCCAGGACGGGCTCTCCTACGAGCAGTACTTC.

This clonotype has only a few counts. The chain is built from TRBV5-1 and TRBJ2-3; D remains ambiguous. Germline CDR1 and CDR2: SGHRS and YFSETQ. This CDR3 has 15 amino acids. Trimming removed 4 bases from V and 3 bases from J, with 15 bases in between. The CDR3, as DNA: TGCGCCAGCAGCCCATCGAAGGGTTTGACAGATACGCAGTATTTT. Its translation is CASSPSKGLTDTQYF.